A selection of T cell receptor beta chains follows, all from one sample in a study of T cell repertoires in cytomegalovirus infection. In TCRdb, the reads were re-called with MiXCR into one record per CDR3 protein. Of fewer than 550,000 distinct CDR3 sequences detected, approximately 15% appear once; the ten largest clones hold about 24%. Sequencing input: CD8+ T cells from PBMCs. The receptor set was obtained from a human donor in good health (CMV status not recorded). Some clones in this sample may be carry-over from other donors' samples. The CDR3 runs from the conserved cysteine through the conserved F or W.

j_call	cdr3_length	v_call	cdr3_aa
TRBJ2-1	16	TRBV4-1	CASSGWTSGEYNEQFF
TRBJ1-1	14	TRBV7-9	CASSRGGGSAEAFF
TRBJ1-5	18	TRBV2	CASSEDRGETYSNQPQHF
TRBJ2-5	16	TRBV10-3	CAISEPGQGEGETQYF
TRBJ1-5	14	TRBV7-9	CATEEGTGNQPQHF
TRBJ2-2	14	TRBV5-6	CASSLVGESGELFF
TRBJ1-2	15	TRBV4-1	CASSPYDTSNYGYTF
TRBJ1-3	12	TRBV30	CAWREAGNTIYF
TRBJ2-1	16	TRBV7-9	CASRDGAFPLYNEQFF
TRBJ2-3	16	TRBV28	CASSLNLRLNTDTQYF
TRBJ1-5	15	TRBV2	CAIGAGLSPGQPQHF
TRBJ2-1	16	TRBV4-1	CASSQDAGPSYNEQFF
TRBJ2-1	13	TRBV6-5	CASSLGRYNEQLF
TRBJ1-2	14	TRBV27	CASKTGAMDHGYTF
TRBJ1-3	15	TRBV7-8	CASSFGVAYGNTIYF
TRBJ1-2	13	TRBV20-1	CSAGGQWLWGYTF
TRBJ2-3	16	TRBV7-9	CASSLAQITSTDTQYF
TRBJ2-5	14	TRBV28	CASGTSGTQETQYF
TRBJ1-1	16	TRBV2	CASSEALQGMNTEAFF
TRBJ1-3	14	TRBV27	CASSLYGSGNTIYF
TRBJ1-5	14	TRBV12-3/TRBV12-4	CASSPGQGLLGQHF
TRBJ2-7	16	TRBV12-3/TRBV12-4	CASSSLLAGGPYEQYF
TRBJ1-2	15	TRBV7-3	CASSPSGGQNYGYTF
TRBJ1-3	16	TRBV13	CASSLVTGYSGNTIYF
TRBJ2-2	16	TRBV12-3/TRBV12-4	CASSSRDRGDTGELFF
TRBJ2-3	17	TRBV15	CATSSPHPSSGGDTQYF
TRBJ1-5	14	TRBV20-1	CSARGQGNNQPQHF